Listed below are T cell receptor beta chains from one sample, sequenced in a study of T cell responses to AZD1222 COVID-19 vaccine. Here immunoSEQ multiplex PCR was the method, and the copy in TCRdb shows in-frame clones only, minus some. The sample lists about 120,000 clones; around 90% were seen once. This specimen was peripheral blood, taken 28 days after the second dose of the MenACWY control vaccine. The receptors come from an adult who received the MenACWY meningococcal vaccine as a control. CDR3s include the opening cysteine and the closing phenylalanine or tryptophan. Each record gives: J gene, V gene, D gene, clone size, CDR3 DNA, CDR3 protein. A D gene is named only where the DNA matches it firmly. Clone size is stated in some rows and not others, as once, few, many or a class when expanded.

TRBJ2-1 TRBV19 TRBD2 - TGTGCCAGTCCTAGCGGGAGTGGTGAGCAGTTCTTC CASPSGSGEQFF
TRBJ2-5 TRBV7-9 - - TGTGCCAGCAGCTTTGGTCCAGGGCAGACCCAGTACTTC CASSFGPGQTQYF
TRBJ1-1 TRBV19 - few TGTGCCAGTAGTATCACTGGGGGTGGCACTGAAGCTTTCTTT CASSITGGGTEAFF
TRBJ1-2 TRBV7-2 - - TGTGCCAGCAGCTTAGGATCAGGGGTTTGGTATGGCTACACCTTC CASSLGSGVWYGYTF
TRBJ2-3 TRBV18 - - TGTGCCAGCTCACCACCTAGTGGAGATACGCAGTATTTT CASSPPSGDTQYF
TRBJ2-1 TRBV7-3 - - TGTGCCAGCAGCTTAGTGTTCGAGGGCCCCGGTAATGAGCAGTTCTTC CASSLVFEGPGNEQFF
TRBJ1-1 TRBV12-3/TRBV12-4 - - TGTGCCAGCAGTTTCGGGGGGAACACTGAAGCTTTCTTT CASSFGGNTEAFF
TRBJ1-2 TRBV5-5 - - TGTGCCAGCAGCCCCCCACGGGGACACTATGGCTACACCTTC CASSPPRGHYGYTF
TRBJ2-1 TRBV7-9 - - TGTGCCAGCAGCTCCAGGGTATTAAGCTCCTACAATGAGCAGTTCTTC CASSSRVLSSYNEQFF
TRBJ2-7 TRBV7-2 - - TGTGCCAGCAGCTTGACCCACCGCTCCTACGAGCAGTACTTC CASSLTHRSYEQYF
TRBJ2-3 TRBV7-9 TRBD2 - TGTGCCAGCAGCTCCCTAGCGGGGGGGCCGACAGATACGCAGTATTTT CASSSLAGGPTDTQYF
TRBJ1-6 TRBV6-5 - - TGTGCCAGCAGTTACTCCGGGGATTCACCCCTCCACTTT CASSYSGDSPLHF
TRBJ1-5 TRBV4-1 TRBD1 - TGCGCCAGCAGCCAAGGGGACAGAAGCAATCAGCCCCAGCATTTT CASSQGDRSNQPQHF
TRBJ1-2 TRBV4-2 - once TGTGCCAGCAGCCAAGTCCGGTCCTACCATAACTATGGCTACACCTTC CASSQVRSYHNYGYTF
TRBJ1-6 TRBV28 TRBD1 - TGTGCCAGCAGCCCCCCATTGACAGGGGGCGGCGATTCACCCCTCCACTTT CASSPPLTGGGDSPLHF
TRBJ1-1 TRBV11-2 - - TGTGCCAGCAGCTTAGCCAGATCTGGCGGCACTGAAGCTTTCTTT CASSLARSGGTEAFF
TRBJ2-2 TRBV7-6 - - TGTGCCAGCTCTGACACCGGGGAGCTGTTTTTT CASSDTGELFF
TRBJ1-1 TRBV10-1 - once TGCGCCAGCAGTGTAGGAGGCACTGAAGCTTTCTTT CASSVGGTEAFF
TRBJ2-6 TRBV28 TRBD2 - TGTGCCAGCAGTTTAGGCCTGGGACTAGCGGGTGAAGGCTACTCTGGGGCCAACGTCCTGACTTTC CASSLGLGLAGEGYSGANVLTF
TRBJ1-4 TRBV5-4 - once TGTGCCAGCAGCTTGAGGGGTGCGGGGCATGCAACTAATGAAAAACTGTTTTTT CASSLRGAGHATNEKLFF
TRBJ2-2 TRBV6-5 TRBD2 - TGTGCCAGCAGTTCCGGGACTAGCTCGAACACCGGGGAGCTGTTTTTT CASSSGTSSNTGELFF
TRBJ2-2 TRBV13 - - TGTGCCAGCAGCTTTCGTCGGGGGACGGAGAACACCGGGGAGCTGTTTTTT CASSFRRGTENTGELFF
TRBJ2-4 TRBV2 - - TGTGCCAGCAGTGCCGTTGGAGGAAACATTCAGTACTTC CASSAVGGNIQYF
TRBJ1-1 TRBV7-9 - - TGTGCCAGCAGCTTCGTGATGAACACTGAAGCTTTCTTT CASSFVMNTEAFF
TRBJ2-6 TRBV7-2 - - TGTGCCAGCAGCTATCGACCGCTAAGCTCTGGGGCCAACGTCCTGACTTTC CASSYRPLSSGANVLTF
TRBJ2-3 TRBV18 - - TGTGCCAGCTCATTTCCGGGGTCGGATACGCAGTATTTT CASSFPGSDTQYF
TRBJ2-5 TRBV5-1 - - TGCGCCAGCAGCATCGGACCGTTAGAGACCCAGTACTTC CASSIGPLETQYF
TRBJ2-2 TRBV11-2 TRBD1 - TGTGCCAGCAAGGCCCCGGGACAGGGAAACACCGGGGAGCTGTTTTTT CASKAPGQGNTGELFF
TRBJ2-2 TRBV19 TRBD2 - TGTGCCAGTAGTCCAGGACTAGCGGGGGGCACCGGGGAGCTGTTTTTT CASSPGLAGGTGELFF
TRBJ2-2 TRBV27 - - TGTGCCAGCAGTTTCCTCTCCGCCGGGGAGCTGTTTTTT CASSFLSAGELFF
TRBJ2-1 TRBV6-6 - once TGTGCCAGCAGGCGGGACAGTTACAATGAGCAGTTCTTC CASRRDSYNEQFF
TRBJ2-5 TRBV4-2 - - TGTGCCAGCAGCCAAGAAAAAGGGGTGAGGGCACGCGAGACCCAGTACTTC CASSQEKGVRARETQYF
TRBJ2-3 TRBV6-4 TRBD1 - TGTGCCAGCAGTGTCTCCGACAGGGCCACAGATACGCAGTATTTT CASSVSDRATDTQYF
TRBJ2-5 TRBV18 - - TGTGCCAGCTCACCCTCGTTTAGCCAGGGAAGCGAGGAGACCCAGTACTTC CASSPSFSQGSEETQYF
TRBJ2-1 TRBV18 TRBD1 few TGTGCCAGCTCACCACGGTCTCTTTATATCGGGACAGGGGAAGATACAAATGAGCAGTTCTTC CASSPRSLYIGTGEDTNEQFF
TRBJ2-2 TRBV19 TRBD1 - TGTGCCAGTAGGGGGACAGGGGTCTCCGGGGAGCTGTTTTTT CASRGTGVSGELFF
TRBJ2-4 TRBV19 - - TGTGCCAGTAGTTTTTCCCCGGATCAGGGGGGGGCCAAAAACATTCAGTACTTC CASSFSPDQGGAKNIQYF
TRBJ1-2 TRBV10-3 - - TGTGCCATCAGTGCCGGGGAGGGGTATGGCTACACCTTC CAISAGEGYGYTF
TRBJ2-7 TRBV2 - - TGTGCCAGCAGTGAAGGATTGCGGCCCTACGAGCAGTACTTC CASSEGLRPYEQYF
TRBJ1-1 TRBV29-1 - - TGCAGCGTTCCAACCGCTCAGGGAAGCTTCGACACTGAAGCTTTCTTT CSVPTAQGSFDTEAFF